This T cell receptor (beta chain) was recovered during a study of T cells after yellow fever vaccination. Overall study: Fractions with few cells were prepared using SMART-Seq v4 Ultra Low Input.

With 3 bases clipped from V and 8 bases from J, the junction kept 6 bases outside the gene matches. In germline, CDR1 is SGHTA, CDR2 FQGNSA. This CDR3 is built from 14 residues. TCRdb independently ran MiXCR on the 5' RACE reads; one entry per CDR3 protein. The sample holds about 210,000 distinct CDR3 sequences, roughly 3.3% seen once. Study-wide results and limits: Abundant clonotypes from the bulk population could get into FACS-sorted repertoires as contaminants. Post-booster repertoires again held most primary-vaccination clones (roughly 95% CD4, approximately 90% CD8). Secondary responses were weaker yet peaked faster, day 5 versus 15.

This clonotype was picked up many times. The antigen remains undetermined. This clonotype was obtained from a man between 18 and 29 years old who received the YFV17D yellow fever vaccine. The genes are TRBV7-2 and TRBJ2-1, with TRBD2 matching 8 bases. Sequences were derived from CD4+ T cells sorted from PBMCs, sampled 10 days after the yellow fever booster vaccination. In DNA form, the CDR3 reads TGTGCCAGCAGCTTCAGGCCCGGGGGGGATGAGCAGTTCTTC. Translated, it gives CASSFRPGGDEQFF.